The 6 T cell receptor beta chains in this list originate from one sample, sequenced in a study of T cell repertoires in cytomegalovirus infection. These receptors lack a known antigen. In TCRdb, the reads were re-called with MiXCR into one record per CDR3 protein. The sample lists under 850,000 distinct CDR3 sequences, around 35% occurring once. This specimen was cultured PBMCs, taken from culture after CMV antigen stimulation. The receptors originated from a human donor in good health (CMV status not recorded). Some clones in this sample may be carry-over from other donors' samples.

This chain uses TRBV7-9 with TRBJ2-3, with D possibly being TRBD1 or TRBD2 (5 bases each). The germline CDR1 and CDR2 sequences are SEHNR and FQNEAQ (reference sequence). The CDR3 sequence is 14 residues long. Trimming removed 4 bases from V and 6 bases from J, with 14 bases in between. The CDR3 is CASSSPGRADTQYF. In DNA form, the CDR3 reads TGTGCCAGCAGCTCCCCGGGACGGGCGGATACGCAGTATTTT.

Many counts were recorded for this clonotype. V is TRBV7-2 and J is TRBJ1-2, with TRBD1 identical over 7 bases. Trimming removed 5 bases from V and 4 bases from J; junction bases left unmatched: 10. CDR1 is SGHTA and CDR2 is FQGNSA in the germline V gene. The CDR3 contains 15 residues. CDR3 in DNA: TGTGCCAGCAGCCAAGGGACAGCCAAGTTCTATGGCTACACCTTC. This encodes CASSQGTAKFYGYTF.

The genes are TRBV19 and TRBJ2-1; tentatively, D is TRBD2 (6 bases). Trimming shortened V by 1 base and J by 12 bases, and 16 bases separated the two germline ends. The CDR3 covers 14 residues. Germline V gene sequence: CDR1 LNHDA, CDR2 SQIVND (reference sequence). The CDR3 sequence: CASSIAGVTRGQFF. The CDR3 coding sequence is TGTGCCAGTAGTATAGCGGGGGTTACACGGGGGCAGTTCTTC.

This clonotype was recorded a few times. V gene TRBV24-1 combines with J gene TRBJ2-1, with D maybe TRBD2 (5 bases). The germline gives CDR1 KGHDR, CDR2 SFDVKD. This CDR3 spans 18 amino acids. V gave up 3 bases and J gave up 0 bases, with 17 bases separating them. The CDR3 spells CATSDPTVEGSSYNEQFF. In nucleotides, the CDR3 is TGTGCCACCAGTGATCCCACGGTAGAGGGTAGCTCCTACAATGAGCAGTTCTTC.

This clonotype was detected only a few times. V is TRBV5-4 and J is TRBJ2-5, with 7 bases identical to TRBD2. The J segment lost 4 bases and the V segment lost 4 bases, leaving 13 bases of the junction unmatched. The CDR3 loop spans 16 amino acids. CDR1 and CDR2 from the germline V gene are SGHNT and YYREEE (reference sequence). CDR3 nucleotides: TGTGCCAGCAGCCCTGGACTCGCGGGGGTTGGAGAGACCCAGTACTTC. Protein: CASSPGLAGVGETQYF.

This chain connects TRBV19 to TRBJ1-5; TRBD1 matches at 8 bases. V dropped 6 bases and J dropped 0; count of bases not matched to a gene: 7. CDR3 length: 16 residues. Germline assignment: CDR1 LNHDA and CDR2 SQIVND (reference sequence). This chain's CDR3 is CASSVTGVYSNQPQHF. Here the CDR3 DNA reads TGTGCCAGTAGCGTGACAGGGGTCTATAGCAATCAGCCCCAGCATTTT.